This T cell receptor (beta chain) was recorded in a study of long-term antiretroviral therapy in people with HIV. This clone appeared a single time. A v3.0 immunoSEQ assay was performed at survey level. The protocol was immunoSEQ multiplex PCR, while the TCRdb copy is restricted to in-frame clones and leaves out a portion. The sample has about 25,000 clones, 81% seen once. The CDR3 consists of 14 residues. Germline CDR1 SGHRS, CDR2 YFSETQ. Deletions cut 0 bases from V and 7 bases from J, with 13 bases between. The sample in question was unsorted PBMCs, obtained at the start of antiretroviral therapy, before treatment. The chain employs TRBV5-1 and TRBJ1-2; D ambiguous. The TCR was taken from a young woman with HIV. The chain's CDR3 is CASSLGGVNVGYTF. CDR3 nucleotide sequence: TGCGCCAGCAGCTTGGGGGGTGTGAACGTTGGCTACACCTTC. The full variable domain, in which reference TRBV5-1 and TRBJ1-2 provide the parts outside the CDR3, is KAGVTQTPRYLIKTRGQQVTLSCSPISGHRSVSWYQQTPGQGLQFLFEYFSETQRNKGNFPGRFSGRQFSNSRSEMNVSTLELGDSALYLCASSLGGVNVGYTFGSGTRLTVV.